A single sample gave rise to the 4 T cell receptor beta chains below, sequenced in a study of T cells in Graves' hyperthyroidism and ophthalmopathy. Template material for amplifying TCR beta CDR3 regions consisted of RNA transcripts. An initial round of RT-PCR targeting the TCR CDR3 relied on the HTBI primer set. Via MiXCR, TCRdb re-called the multiplex PCR reads, giving one row per CDR3 protein. The sample has about 720,000 distinct CDR3 sequences; about 17% are singletons. The sequencing sample was made of blood. These receptors came from a man between 18 and 35 years old with Graves' hyperthyroidism.

This clonotype showed up many times. This chain joins TRBV30 and TRBJ2-3; 11 bases are shared with TRBD2. Trimming removed 4 bases from V and 0 bases from J; junction bases left unmatched: 3. CDR1 is GTSNPN, CDR2 SVGIG, per germline (reference sequence). The CDR3 runs 15 residues. Written as DNA, the CDR3 is TGTGCCTGGATATGGACTAGCGGGAGCACAGATACGCAGTATTTT. Its translation: CAWIWTSGSTDTQYF.

This clonotype was observed many times. The V and J genes are TRBV6-1 and TRBJ1-5, with a possible D match to TRBD1 (5 bases). Germline CDR1 MNHNS, CDR2 SASEGT. The CDR3 has 15 amino acids. V was pared by 3 bases and J by 5 bases, with 14 bases between. The CDR3 region is CASSEVEGGDQPQHF. The CDR3 DNA sequence: TGTGCCAGCAGTGAGGTGGAGGGAGGGGATCAGCCCCAGCATTTT.

CDR3 nucleotides: TGCGCCAGCGTAACCTCGGGACGAGCTTTCTTT. Translated, it gives CASVTSGRAFF. The V gene is TRBV10-2, the J gene TRBJ1-1, with D maybe TRBD1 (5 bases). Between the trimmed V and J ends, which lost 8 bases and 10 bases, there was a span of 14 bases. Germline V gives CDR1 WSHSY, CDR2 SAAADI. This CDR3 has 11 amino acids.

This clonotype was observed many times. The CDR3: CASSFGSGDTGELFF. Written as DNA, the CDR3 is TGTGCCAGCAGCTTTGGTAGCGGGGACACCGGGGAGCTGTTTTTT. This chain joins TRBV11-1 and TRBJ2-2, with TRBD2 identical over 8 bases. Germline-derived CDR1 and CDR2 are SGHAT and FQDESV (reference sequence). Trimming at V came to 3 bases and at J to 3 bases, leaving 3 bases not matched to a gene. This CDR3 contains 15 residues. Complete variable domain (other parts from reference TRBV11-1 and TRBJ2-2): EAEVAQSPRYKITEKSQAVAFWCDPISGHATLYWYRQILGQGPELLVQFQDESVVDDSQLPKDRFSAERLKGVDSTLKIQPAELGDSAMYLCASSFGSGDTGELFFGEGSRLTVL.